Below are 19 T cell receptor beta chains sequenced from a single sample in a study of Tregs in tolerant kidney transplant recipients (dated by TCRdb to between 2018 and 2020). Libraries were made using the immunoSEQ multiplex PCR assay. The table comes from immuneACCESS by way of TCRdb, which keeps in-frame sequences with V and J called. Part of the clones is missing from these tables; in studies checked, under half for an unresolved V gene and the rest for unknown reasons. The sample includes about 120,000 clones, with around 94% observed a single time. The top ten clonotypes cover roughly 0.63% of the sample. Sequenced sample: CD4+ T cells from blood. The receptors were sampled from a human donor in good health.

Regarding this clone: A junction end diverges from the germline sequence, so it may reflect a read error. Other DNA sequences from this sample encode an identical CDR3 as well. V and J are TRBV5-6 and TRBJ2-7; D not resolved. Germline V gene sequence: CDR1 SGHDT, CDR2 YYEEEE. This CDR3 is built from 11 residues. The CDR3 protein is CASSLGHEQYF. CDR3 in DNA: TGTGCCAGCAGTTTGGGTCACGAGCAGTACTTC.

The rearrangement uses TRBV6-5 and TRBJ2-1; D is unclear. V lost 0 bases to trimming and J lost 8 bases, with 11 bases between them. The germline CDR1 and CDR2 sequences are MNHEY and SVGAGI. The length of the CDR3 is 14 residues. This chain's CDR3 is CASSYSVRSDEQFF. The CDR3 DNA reads TGTGCCAGCAGTTACTCGGTCCGTTCCGATGAGCAGTTCTTC.

The chain recombines TRBV9 with TRBJ1-5; no firm D call. The CDR3 contains 14 residues. Deletions cut 0 bases from V and 9 bases from J, with 13 bases between. Germline CDR1 SGDLS, CDR2 YYNGEE. The CDR3 region has the DNA TGTGCCAGCAGCGTAGGGTCTGGTCCCGCGCCCCAGCATTTT. Translated, it gives CASSVGSGPAPQHF.

The chain has TRBV29-1 and TRBJ2-5, with D maybe TRBD1 (5 bases). There are 13 residues in the CDR3. Germline V gene sequence: CDR1 SQVTM, CDR2 ANQGSEA. The V gene lost 4 bases and the J gene lost 2 bases, with 11 bases spanning the gap. Here the CDR3 DNA reads TGCAGCGTTGCCCAGGGCAGGCAAGAGACCCAGTACTTC. This encodes CSVAQGRQETQYF.

This clone has just one count. The genes are TRBV6-1 and TRBJ2-7, with 9 positions matching TRBD1. This CDR3 contains 15 residues. Germline lookup yields CDR1 MNHNS and CDR2 SASEGT. The junction had 4 bases not matched to a gene; V was cut back by 2 bases and J by 2 bases. CDR3 sequence: CASSEPGQGTYEQYF. CDR3 DNA sequence: TGTGCCAGCAGTGAACCAGGACAGGGGACCTACGAGCAGTACTTC.

V is TRBV7-9 and J is TRBJ1-4; D is possibly TRBD1 (5 bases). Germline V gene lookup returns CDR1 SEHNR and CDR2 FQNEAQ (reference sequence). There are 16 residues in the CDR3. Between the trimmed V and J ends, which lost 4 bases and 8 bases, there was a span of 20 bases. The CDR3 DNA reads TGTGCCAGCAGCTCAGCTCATGGGGCTAAGAGGGAAAAACTGTTTTTT. Residues: CASSSAHGAKREKLFF. Combining the CDR3 with reference TRBV7-9 and TRBJ1-4 gives the whole variable domain DTGVSQNPRHKITKRGQNVTFRCDPISEHNRLYWYRQTLGQGPEFLTYFQNEAQLEKSRLLSDRFSAERPKGSFSTLEIQRTEQGDSAMYLCASSSAHGAKREKLFFGSGTQLSVL.

In this sample, this clone turned up a few times. The junction and the germline gene differ at one end; a read error may be behind it. The chain joins TRBV7-7 to TRBJ2-5; 7 nucleotides align to TRBD1. The CDR3 length is 13 residues. Germline lookup yields CDR1 SSHAT and CDR2 FNYEAQ (reference sequence). The CDR3 here is CASSSPGTDTQYF. The CDR3 nucleotides read TGTGCTAGCAGCTCTCCCGGGACAGATACCCAGTACTTC.

V usage is TRBV5-4 and J usage is TRBJ1-6, with 7 bases fitting TRBD1. CDR1 and CDR2 from the germline V gene are SGHNT and YYREEE (reference sequence). V gave up 4 bases and J gave up 9 bases; unmatched junction bases: 10. This CDR3 comprises 15 residues. The CDR3 sequence: CASSPRTGRSSPLHF. Written as DNA, the CDR3 is TGTGCCAGCAGCCCCCGGACAGGACGAAGTTCACCCCTCCACTTT.

The chain employs TRBV7-9 and TRBJ1-1, with a tentative D call TRBD1 (6 bases). The ends were cut back, 3 bases at V and 6 bases at J, with 11 bases in the middle. CDR3 length: 13 amino acids. The germline gives CDR1 SEHNR, CDR2 FQNEAQ (reference sequence). CDR3: CASSLSRTAEAFF. CDR3 sequence (DNA): TGTGCCAGCAGCTTGTCACGGACAGCTGAAGCTTTCTTT.

The gene calls are TRBV5-1 and TRBJ2-7; D unclear. V lost 0 bases and J lost 6, with 16 bases in between. Germline values: CDR1 SGHRS, CDR2 YFSETQ. The CDR3 is 15 residues long. The CDR3 sequence: CASSLVGPPSGEQYF. The CDR3 DNA sequence: TGCGCCAGCAGCTTGGTAGGCCCACCTTCAGGCGAGCAGTACTTC.

A single count supports this clone. The chain combines TRBV19 with TRBJ2-6; 9 nucleotides match TRBD1. CDR1 is LNHDA, CDR2 SQIVND, per germline (reference sequence). CDR3 size: 17 residues. Germline trimming cut 5 bases from V and 0 bases from J; bases unmatched to any gene: 5. This chain's CDR3 is CASSGDRAHSGANVLTF. The CDR3 bases are TGTGCCAGTAGTGGGGACAGGGCCCACTCTGGGGCCAACGTCCTGACTTTC.

The V gene is TRBV5-1, the J gene TRBJ2-1; D remains ambiguous. Per the germline V gene, CDR1 is SGHRS and CDR2 is YFSETQ. The CDR3 totals 15 residues. V dropped 7 bases and J dropped 5 bases, with 19 bases sitting between them. For the CDR3, the DNA is TGCGCCAGCGGCCAGCGAGGTGGGGTGAACAATGAGCAGTTCTTC. Translating it yields CASGQRGGVNNEQFF.

The chain links TRBV5-4 to TRBJ2-1; 11 bases align to TRBD2. Germline lookup yields CDR1 SGHNT and CDR2 YYREEE (reference sequence). The V and J ends lost 4 bases and 5 bases, in that order; junction bases with no gene match: 11. There are 17 residues in the CDR3. Here the CDR3 reads CASSRLELAGVNNEQFF. The CDR3 nucleotides are TGTGCCAGCAGCCGTCTCGAACTAGCGGGAGTAAACAATGAGCAGTTCTTC.

V and J are TRBV11-2 and TRBJ2-3; D is perhaps TRBD2 (6 bases). Germline CDR1 and CDR2: SGHAT and FQNNGV. Between the trimmed V and J ends, which lost 5 bases and 7 bases, there was a span of 22 bases. The CDR3 extends over 16 amino acids. The chain's CDR3 is CASSPVGSGPHYTQYF. The CDR3 DNA follows: TGTGCCAGCAGCCCGGTGGGTAGCGGACCACATTATACGCAGTATTTT.

The rearrangement links TRBV6-5 to TRBJ2-3; 9 bases line up with TRBD1. The CDR3 has 14 residues. From germline, CDR1 is MNHEY and CDR2 SVGAGI. The V segment lost 5 bases and the J segment 6 bases; nucleotides outside the gene matches: 6. The CDR3 region is CASSQDRGKDTQYF. DNA for the CDR3: TGTGCCAGCAGTCAAGACAGGGGGAAGGATACGCAGTATTTT.

This sequence joins TRBV9 and TRBJ2-7; TRBD1 matches 8 bases. CDR1 SGDLS and CDR2 YYNGEE come from the germline V gene. V trimming: 0 bases; J trimming: 5 bases; junction bases outside the gene matches: 7. This CDR3 contains 15 residues. The CDR3 sequence is CASSVAGQGADEQYF. As DNA, the CDR3 is TGTGCCAGCAGCGTAGCCGGACAGGGAGCGGACGAGCAGTACTTC.

The V gene is TRBV12-5, the J gene TRBJ1-5, with D tentatively TRBD1 (5 bases). Germline CDR1 LGHNT, CDR2 FRNRAP. The CDR3 covers 14 residues. Trimming shortened V by 8 bases and J by 5 bases, and 16 bases separated the two germline ends. The CDR3 region is CASLQGSLDQPQHF. The DNA of the CDR3 is TGTGCTAGTCTTCAGGGTTCTTTGGATCAGCCCCAGCATTTT.

The V call is TRBV2, the J call TRBJ1-4, with 12 bases that match TRBD1. This CDR3 has 15 residues. Germline V gene lookup returns CDR1 SNHLY and CDR2 FYNNEI. Losses at the gene ends were 6 bases for V and 10 bases for J; bases not matched to a gene: 9. CDR3 protein: CASSEGQGAEGKLFF. For the CDR3, the DNA is TGTGCCAGCAGCGAGGGACAGGGGGCTGAGGGAAAACTGTTTTTT.

This clone has a single count. V usage is TRBV7-6 and J usage is TRBJ1-4; 8 bases fit TRBD1. The CDR3 runs 17 residues. CDR1 SGHVS and CDR2 FNYEAQ come from the germline V gene. V was clipped by 3 bases and J by 8 bases; unmatched bases: 14. Here the CDR3 DNA reads TGTGCCAGCAGCTTTGACGGACAGGGCTTACGGGGGGAAAAACTGTTTTTT. This translates into CASSFDGQGLRGEKLFF.